These 4 T cell receptor beta chains share one sample of origin, sequenced in a study of blood T cell repertoires in COVID-19. Assay used: immunoSEQ multiplex PCR; TCRdb lists only in-frame clones, some missing. In the table there are a few hundred thousand clones, about nine tenths of which are singletons. Sequenced input: PBMCs or T cells enriched from blood (not recorded which). These receptors came from a woman aged 50 to 60 who had recovered from COVID-19.

This clone was found once. V gene TRBV29-1 combines with J gene TRBJ2-3, with D possibly being TRBD1 (6 bases). Looked up from germline, CDR1 is SQVTM and CDR2 is ANQGSEA. V gave up 3 bases and J gave up 8 bases, with 15 bases separating them. This CDR3 spans 13 amino acids. The CDR3 nucleotides are TGCAGCGTTGAGGGTCAGGGGACCGGTACGCAGTATTTT. Translation gives CSVEGQGTGTQYF.

J is TRBJ1-3 and V is TRBV5-6; the D gene is possibly TRBD1 (6 bases). CDR3 length equals 14 residues. V shed 4 bases and J shed 3 bases, with 11 bases lying between them. Germline-derived CDR1 and CDR2 are SGHDT and YYEEEE. This chain's CDR3 is CASSRRTVGNTIYF. In DNA form, the CDR3 reads TGTGCCAGCAGCCGTAGGACAGTTGGAAACACCATATATTTT.

The V gene is TRBV4-3, the J gene TRBJ1-4, with D maybe TRBD1 (6 bases). Trimming left V 0 bases short and J 5 bases short, with 10 bases between. Germline assignment: CDR1 LGHNA and CDR2 YSLEER. This CDR3 has 15 residues. DNA of the CDR3: TGCGCCAGCAGCCAAGAGCAGGGGTTAAATGAAAAACTGTTTTTT. Translating it yields CASSQEQGLNEKLFF.

The rearrangement uses TRBV11-2 and TRBJ2-2; 9 bases line up with TRBD1. V shed 4 bases and J 0 bases; nucleotides not matched to a gene: 6. This CDR3 spans 17 amino acids. In germline, CDR1 is SGHAT, CDR2 FQNNGV. The CDR3: CASSSRDREANTGELFF. The CDR3 DNA follows: TGTGCCAGCAGCTCCCGGGACAGGGAAGCGAACACCGGGGAGCTGTTTTTT.